This T cell receptor (beta chain) was identified during a study of T cells in Graves' hyperthyroidism and ophthalmopathy. Clinical symptoms, serum thyroxine and TRAb, thyroid ultrasound and orbital computed tomography together formed the diagnostic basis. This clonotype was found a few times. The antigen remains unidentified. With 7 bases removed from V and 3 bases from J, the gap between germline ends came to 13 bases. The germline V gene encodes CDR1 LNHDA and CDR2 SQIVND (reference sequence). There are 13 residues in the CDR3. Study observations and caveats: In the blood, most expanded thyroid clonotypes above 0.001 appeared as well.

Amplified TCR beta CDR3 regions came from RNA transcripts. Carried out on the TCR CDR3, a first-round RT-PCR used the HTBI primer set. MiXCR, run by TCRdb on the multiplex PCR reads, gives a single entry per CDR3 protein. The top ten hold around a sixth of the sample, which has around 520,000 distinct CDR3 sequences, around an eighth seen once. The sample comprised blood. The origin of this receptor is a woman aged 18 to 35 with Graves' hyperthyroidism. The genes are TRBV19 and TRBJ2-7, with D possibly TRBD1 on 6 matching bases. CDR3 nucleotides: TGTGCCAGTACCCCCGGACAGAACTACGAGCAGTACTTC. This gives the protein CASTPGQNYEQYF.